A selection of T cell receptor beta chains follows, all from one sample in a study of shared clonotypes between healthy human individuals. The method was immunoSEQ multiplex PCR; TCRdb's version includes in-frame clones alone and lacks a portion of them. The data hold fewer than 600,000 clones, with roughly three quarters observed a single time. The specimen sequenced was PBMCs. The receptor source for this set is a woman between 40 and 55 years old in good health. Some clones in this sample may be carry-over from other donors' samples. The CDR3 runs from the conserved cysteine through the conserved F or W. Fields, in order: V gene, CDR3 protein.

V gene: TRBV28; CDR3 protein: CASSFGQSDGANVLTF
V gene: TRBV18; CDR3 protein: CASSPGQLATNEKLFF
V gene: TRBV4-2; CDR3 protein: CASSQEDYTQETQYF
V gene: TRBV5-1; CDR3 protein: CASSLSLTDSETQYF
V gene: TRBV28; CDR3 protein: CASSRAVRDQETQYF
V gene: TRBV5-6; CDR3 protein: CASSLMVGSGGAFF
V gene: TRBV20-1; CDR3 protein: CSLREAYEQYF
V gene: TRBV4-2; CDR3 protein: CASTLGDHGTDTQYF
V gene: TRBV29-1; CDR3 protein: CSVLGRMSSYNEQFF
V gene: TRBV6-1; CDR3 protein: CASRRDSEQYF
V gene: TRBV7-2; CDR3 protein: CASSLSVTTDTQYF
V gene: TRBV28; CDR3 protein: CASSLPRDRNTGELFF
V gene: TRBV10-3; CDR3 protein: CAISESVGGRETQYF
V gene: TRBV30; CDR3 protein: CAFEGLAKNIQYF
V gene: TRBV20-1; CDR3 protein: CSAILDTQYF
V gene: TRBV28; CDR3 protein: CASSFGTSVNTGELFF
V gene: TRBV19; CDR3 protein: CASSIRSNEQFF
V gene: TRBV28; CDR3 protein: CASSTRPGTREAFF
V gene: TRBV18; CDR3 protein: CASSERTGGGEKLFF
V gene: TRBV7-8; CDR3 protein: CATAPGERELETQYF
V gene: TRBV5-1; CDR3 protein: CASSPDRGRYTEAFF
V gene: TRBV28; CDR3 protein: CASSPPSVPYEQYF
V gene: TRBV9; CDR3 protein: CASSVVLGNEQFF
V gene: TRBV6-6; CDR3 protein: CASTAGLAGENEQFF
V gene: TRBV4-2; CDR3 protein: CASSQGREGQGRETQYF
V gene: TRBV4-2; CDR3 protein: CASSQDIEVAAYNEQFF
V gene: TRBV5-1; CDR3 protein: CASSLGMFPYEQYF
V gene: TRBV18; CDR3 protein: CASSPVISRSYEQYF
V gene: TRBV18; CDR3 protein: CASSPRTSGYAYEQYF
V gene: TRBV5-1; CDR3 protein: CASSLSGQASYEQYF
V gene: TRBV5-1; CDR3 protein: CASSLTGIGGDTQYF
V gene: TRBV5-4; CDR3 protein: CASSFRLAGGTADTQYF
V gene: TRBV25-1; CDR3 protein: CASSETSLAGRVNEQFF
V gene: TRBV19; CDR3 protein: CASSTPGLNTEAFF
V gene: TRBV5-4; CDR3 protein: CASSRATSGTYNEQFF
V gene: TRBV18; CDR3 protein: CASSRPGQGAYQPQHF
V gene: TRBV5-1; CDR3 protein: CASSFELAGGPRSYEQYF
V gene: TRBV21-1; CDR3 protein: CASSKKIRVQPYEQYF
V gene: TRBV4-2; CDR3 protein: CASSQEGTSGHNEQFF
V gene: TRBV6-5; CDR3 protein: CASSSLATSYNEQFF
V gene: TRBV7-7; CDR3 protein: CASSSDNYNEQFF